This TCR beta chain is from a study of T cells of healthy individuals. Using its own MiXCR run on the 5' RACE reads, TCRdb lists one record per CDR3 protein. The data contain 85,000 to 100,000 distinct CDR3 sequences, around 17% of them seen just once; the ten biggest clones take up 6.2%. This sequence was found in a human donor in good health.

DNA for the CDR3: TGCAGTGCAAACAGGGGTTATAGCAATCAGCCCCAGCATTTT. Amino acids: CSANRGYSNQPQHF. This rearrangement joins TRBV20-1 to TRBJ1-5; TRBD1 matches at 7 bases. CDR3 length: 14 residues. Per germline, CDR1 DFQATT and CDR2 SNEGSKA (reference sequence). The V and J ends lost 6 bases and 0 bases, in that order; junction bases with no gene match: 5.